The T cell receptor beta chain under discussion was sequenced for a study of T cell responses to AZD1222 COVID-19 vaccine. Whole-study findings and limits: Scientists sampled the repertoires only once the peak T cell response had passed. Baseline seropositivity characterized only a handful of AZD1222 recipients. Clonal diversity was possibly underestimated, and the donors were mostly white British, with more females.

TCRdb's copy holds only in-frame clones and misses some; the assay was immunoSEQ multiplex PCR. The data contain more than 70,000 clones, approximately 90% of them singletons. Second doses were pooled across both intervals (about 4 or about 12 weeks). Notes on this clone: The target antigen is unknown.

The sample here was peripheral blood, taken 28 days after the second AZD1222 dose. This receptor was obtained from an adult who received the AZD1222 COVID-19 vaccine.

The CDR3: CSPYRYETNTQYF. The CDR3 DNA reads as TGCAGCCCTTACAGGTACGAGACGAATACGCAGTATTTT. The chain joins TRBV29-1 to TRBJ2-3; D is possibly TRBD1 (5 bases). The CDR3 sequence is 13 residues long. Trimming shortened V by 8 bases and J by 7 bases, and 19 bases separated the two germline ends. Germline V CDR1 and CDR2: SQVTM, ANQGSEA.